This T cell receptor (beta chain) appears in the sequencing data of a study of T cells in narcolepsy. About the study: Healthy controls were enrolled alongside patients with narcolepsy type 1 or type 2.

Trimming took 9 bases from V and 6 from J; bases not matched to a gene: 7. CDR3 length: 13 amino acids. Germline V gene lookup returns CDR1 SNHLY and CDR2 FYNNEI. Of note for this clone: No antigen is known for it.

Whole-study findings and limits: Reportedly, autoreactive clonotypes were serially detected in patients' blood but not controls'. Autoreactive clone sequences were missing from some blood memory CD4+ repertoires. Autoreactive HCRT-specific and TRIB2-specific clonotypes were marked in same-patient CSF-versus-blood CD4+ comparisons.

Libraries were prepared by immunoSEQ multiplex PCR; TCRdb keeps only in-frame clonotypes and omits some of them. The sample lists about 30,000 clones, roughly 80% seen once, with 0.66% in the top ten. What was sequenced was memory (CD45RA-) CD4+ T cells from blood. This sequence was found in a human donor in good health. The chain combines TRBV2 with TRBJ1-4; 7 bases agree with TRBD1. CDR3: CASSRDSYEKLFF. The CDR3 DNA reads TGTGCCAGTTCACGGGACAGCTATGAAAAACTGTTTTTT.